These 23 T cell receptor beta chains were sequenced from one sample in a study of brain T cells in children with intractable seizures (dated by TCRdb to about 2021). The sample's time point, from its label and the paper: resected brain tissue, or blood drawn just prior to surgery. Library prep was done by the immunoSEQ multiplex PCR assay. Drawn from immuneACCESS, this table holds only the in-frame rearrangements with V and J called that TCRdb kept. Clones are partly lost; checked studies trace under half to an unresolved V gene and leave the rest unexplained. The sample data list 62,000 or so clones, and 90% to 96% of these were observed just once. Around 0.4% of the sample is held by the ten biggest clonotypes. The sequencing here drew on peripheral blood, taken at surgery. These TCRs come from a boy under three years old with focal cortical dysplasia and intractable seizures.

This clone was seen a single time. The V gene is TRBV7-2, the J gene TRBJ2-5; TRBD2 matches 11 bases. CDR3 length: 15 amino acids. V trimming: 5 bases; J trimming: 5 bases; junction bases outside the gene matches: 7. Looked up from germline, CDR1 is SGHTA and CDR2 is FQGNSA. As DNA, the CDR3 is TGTGCCAGCAGCCTTAGCGGGAGGGCCATTGAGACCCAGTACTTC. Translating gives CASSLSGRAIETQYF.

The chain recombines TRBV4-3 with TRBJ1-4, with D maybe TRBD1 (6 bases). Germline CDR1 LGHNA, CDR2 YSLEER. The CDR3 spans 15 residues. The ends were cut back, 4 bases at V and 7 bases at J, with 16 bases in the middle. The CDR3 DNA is TGCGCCAGCAGCCGACTTAAGGGGGTGGGTGAAAAACTGTTTTTT. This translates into CASSRLKGVGEKLFF.

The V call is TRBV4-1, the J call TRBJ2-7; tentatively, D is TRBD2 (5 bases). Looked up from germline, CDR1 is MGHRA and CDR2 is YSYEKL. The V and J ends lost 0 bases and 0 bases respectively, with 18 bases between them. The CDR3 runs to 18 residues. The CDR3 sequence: CASSQEGSRADLSYEQYF. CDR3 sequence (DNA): TGCGCCAGCAGCCAAGAAGGCTCGAGAGCGGACCTCTCCTACGAGCAGTACTTC.

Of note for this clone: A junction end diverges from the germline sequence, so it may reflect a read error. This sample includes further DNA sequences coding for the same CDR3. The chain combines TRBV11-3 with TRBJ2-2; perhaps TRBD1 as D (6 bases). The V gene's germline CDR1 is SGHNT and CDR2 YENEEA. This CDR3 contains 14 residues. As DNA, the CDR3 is TGCGCCAGCAGCCAAAGTTACAGGGCCGGGGAGCTGTTTTTT. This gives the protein CASSQSYRAGELFF.

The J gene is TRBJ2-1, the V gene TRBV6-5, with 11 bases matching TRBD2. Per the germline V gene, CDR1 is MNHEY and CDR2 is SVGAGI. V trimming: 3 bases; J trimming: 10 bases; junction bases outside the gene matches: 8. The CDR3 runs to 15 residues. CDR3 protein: CASSYALAGGLEQFF. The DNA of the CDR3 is TGTGCCAGCAGTTATGCCCTAGCGGGGGGACTCGAGCAGTTCTTC.

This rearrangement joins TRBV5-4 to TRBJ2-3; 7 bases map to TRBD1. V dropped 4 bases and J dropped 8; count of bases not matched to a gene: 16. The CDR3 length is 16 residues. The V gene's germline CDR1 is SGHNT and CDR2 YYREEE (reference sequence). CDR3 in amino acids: CASSRDSFLVSGTQYF. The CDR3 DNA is TGTGCCAGCAGCAGGGACAGCTTTTTGGTTAGTGGTACGCAGTATTTT.

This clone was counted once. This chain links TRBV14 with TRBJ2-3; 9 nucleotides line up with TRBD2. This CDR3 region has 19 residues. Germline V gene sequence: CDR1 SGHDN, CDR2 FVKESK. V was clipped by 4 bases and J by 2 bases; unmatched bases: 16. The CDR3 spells CASSPQYRRLAAYTDTQYF. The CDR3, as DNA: TGTGCCAGCAGCCCCCAGTACCGTCGACTAGCGGCCTACACAGATACGCAGTATTTT.

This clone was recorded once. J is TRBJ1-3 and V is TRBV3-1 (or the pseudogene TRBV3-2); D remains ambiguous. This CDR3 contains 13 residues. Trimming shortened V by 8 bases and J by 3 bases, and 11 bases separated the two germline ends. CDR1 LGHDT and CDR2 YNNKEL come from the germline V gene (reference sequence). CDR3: CASSLTGGNTIYF. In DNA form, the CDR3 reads TGTGCCAGCTCTTTGACGGGTGGAAACACCATATATTTT.

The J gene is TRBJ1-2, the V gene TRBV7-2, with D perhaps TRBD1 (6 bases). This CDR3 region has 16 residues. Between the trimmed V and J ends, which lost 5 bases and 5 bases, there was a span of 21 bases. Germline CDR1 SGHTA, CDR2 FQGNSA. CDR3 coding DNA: TGTGCCAGCAGCCCTACAACAGGGTTCCCTCCATATGGCTACACCTTC. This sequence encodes CASSPTTGFPPYGYTF.

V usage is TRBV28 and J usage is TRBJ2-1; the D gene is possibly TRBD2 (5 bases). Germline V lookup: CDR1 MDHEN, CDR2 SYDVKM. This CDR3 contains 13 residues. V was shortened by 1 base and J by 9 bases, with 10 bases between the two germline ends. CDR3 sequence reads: CASSLFEGREQFF. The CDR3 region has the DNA TGTGCCAGCAGTTTATTTGAGGGTCGTGAGCAGTTCTTC.

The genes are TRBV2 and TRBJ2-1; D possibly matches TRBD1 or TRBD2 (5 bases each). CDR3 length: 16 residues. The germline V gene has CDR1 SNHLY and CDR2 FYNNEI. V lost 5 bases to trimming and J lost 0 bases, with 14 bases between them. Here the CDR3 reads CASSISGTDSYNEQFF. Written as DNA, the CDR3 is TGTGCCAGCAGTATTTCCGGGACGGACTCCTACAATGAGCAGTTCTTC.

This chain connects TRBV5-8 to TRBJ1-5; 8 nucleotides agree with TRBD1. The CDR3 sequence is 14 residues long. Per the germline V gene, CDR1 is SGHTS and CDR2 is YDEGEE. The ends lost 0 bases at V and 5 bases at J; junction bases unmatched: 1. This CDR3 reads CASSLETGDQPQHF. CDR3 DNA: TGTGCCAGCAGCTTGGAGACAGGGGATCAGCCCCAGCATTTT.

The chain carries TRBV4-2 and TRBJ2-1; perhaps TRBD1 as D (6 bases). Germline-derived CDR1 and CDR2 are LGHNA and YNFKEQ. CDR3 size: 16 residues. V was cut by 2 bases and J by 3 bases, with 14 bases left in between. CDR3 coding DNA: TGTGCCAGCAGCCAACCGGACAGTGACCGCTACAATGAGCAGTTCTTC. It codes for CASSQPDSDRYNEQFF.

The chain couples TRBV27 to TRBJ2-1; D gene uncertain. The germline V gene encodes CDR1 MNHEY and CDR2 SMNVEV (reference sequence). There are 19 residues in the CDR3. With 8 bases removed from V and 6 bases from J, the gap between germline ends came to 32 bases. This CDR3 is CASLYDTAFHSNAANEQFF. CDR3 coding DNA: TGTGCCAGCCTTTATGATACCGCCTTCCATAGCAATGCAGCCAATGAGCAGTTCTTC.

The CDR3 coding sequence is TGTGCCAGCAGCCGTCGGATTACAGTGAACACTGAAGCTTTCTTT. Protein sequence: CASSRRITVNTEAFF. The V call is TRBV5-8, the J call TRBJ1-1; D not resolved. CDR1 and CDR2 from the germline V gene are SGHTS and YDEGEE. CDR3 length equals 15 residues. Trimming left V 4 bases short and J 0 bases short, with 13 bases between.

The CDR3 here is CASSLGLRGARRNQPQHF. The CDR3 DNA follows: TGTGCCAGCAGCTTGGGACTCCGGGGGGCGAGAAGGAATCAGCCCCAGCATTTT. The rearrangement uses TRBV11-2 and TRBJ1-5, with a weak D call TRBD1 (6 bases). The germline CDR1 and CDR2 sequences are SGHAT and FQNNGV. The V end lost 3 bases, the J end lost 4 bases, and 22 bases lay between the germline ends. The CDR3 loop spans 18 amino acids.

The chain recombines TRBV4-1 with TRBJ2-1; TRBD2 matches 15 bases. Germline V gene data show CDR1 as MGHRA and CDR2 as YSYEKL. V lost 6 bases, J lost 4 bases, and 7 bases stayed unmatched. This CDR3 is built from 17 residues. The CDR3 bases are TGCGCCAGCAGAAGGGGACTAGCGGGGGGACTATACAATGAGCAGTTCTTC. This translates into CASRRGLAGGLYNEQFF.

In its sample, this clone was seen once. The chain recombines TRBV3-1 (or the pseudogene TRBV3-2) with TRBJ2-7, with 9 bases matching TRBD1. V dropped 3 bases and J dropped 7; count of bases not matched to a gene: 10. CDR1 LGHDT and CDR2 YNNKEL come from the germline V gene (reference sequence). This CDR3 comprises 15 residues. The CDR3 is CASSHTGTGLREQYF. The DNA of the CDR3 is TGTGCCAGCAGCCACACCGGGACAGGGCTCCGGGAGCAGTACTTC.

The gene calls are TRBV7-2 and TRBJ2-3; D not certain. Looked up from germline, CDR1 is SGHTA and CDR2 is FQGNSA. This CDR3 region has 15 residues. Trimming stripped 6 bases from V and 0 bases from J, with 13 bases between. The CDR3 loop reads CASSSYFSSTDTQYF. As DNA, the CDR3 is TGTGCCAGCAGTTCCTACTTCTCTAGCACAGATACGCAGTATTTT.

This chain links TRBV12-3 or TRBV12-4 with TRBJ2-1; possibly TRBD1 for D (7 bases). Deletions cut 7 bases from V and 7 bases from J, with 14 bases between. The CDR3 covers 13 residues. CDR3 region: CASTLQGRNEQFF. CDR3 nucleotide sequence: TGTGCCAGCACCCTACAGGGGAGGAATGAGCAGTTCTTC.

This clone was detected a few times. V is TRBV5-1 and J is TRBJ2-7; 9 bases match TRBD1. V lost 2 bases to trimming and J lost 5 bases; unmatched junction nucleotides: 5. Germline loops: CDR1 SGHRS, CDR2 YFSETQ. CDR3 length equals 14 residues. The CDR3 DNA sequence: TGCGCCAGCAGCTTATGGGACAGGGAACACGAGCAGTACTTC. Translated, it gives CASSLWDREHEQYF.

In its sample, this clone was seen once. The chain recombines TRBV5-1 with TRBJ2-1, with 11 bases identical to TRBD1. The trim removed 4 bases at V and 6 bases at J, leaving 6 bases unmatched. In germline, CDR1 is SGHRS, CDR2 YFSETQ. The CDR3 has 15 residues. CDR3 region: CASSPGQGAGNEQFF. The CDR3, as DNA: TGCGCCAGCAGCCCTGGACAGGGGGCGGGCAATGAGCAGTTCTTC. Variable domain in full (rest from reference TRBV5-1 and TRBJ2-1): KAGVTQTPRYLIKTRGQQVTLSCSPISGHRSVSWYQQTPGQGLQFLFEYFSETQRNKGNFPGRFSGRQFSNSRSEMNVSTLELGDSALYLCASSPGQGAGNEQFFGPGTRLTVL.

The CDR3 region has the DNA TGTGCCAGCAGTTACAGGACAGGGACGAGGGACATTCAGTACTTC. Amino acids: CASSYRTGTRDIQYF. The V call is TRBV5-4, the J call TRBJ2-4; 8 bases match TRBD1. The ends lost 5 bases at V and 8 bases at J; junction bases unmatched: 12. Germline CDR1 SGHNT, CDR2 YYREEE (reference sequence). The CDR3 extends over 15 amino acids.